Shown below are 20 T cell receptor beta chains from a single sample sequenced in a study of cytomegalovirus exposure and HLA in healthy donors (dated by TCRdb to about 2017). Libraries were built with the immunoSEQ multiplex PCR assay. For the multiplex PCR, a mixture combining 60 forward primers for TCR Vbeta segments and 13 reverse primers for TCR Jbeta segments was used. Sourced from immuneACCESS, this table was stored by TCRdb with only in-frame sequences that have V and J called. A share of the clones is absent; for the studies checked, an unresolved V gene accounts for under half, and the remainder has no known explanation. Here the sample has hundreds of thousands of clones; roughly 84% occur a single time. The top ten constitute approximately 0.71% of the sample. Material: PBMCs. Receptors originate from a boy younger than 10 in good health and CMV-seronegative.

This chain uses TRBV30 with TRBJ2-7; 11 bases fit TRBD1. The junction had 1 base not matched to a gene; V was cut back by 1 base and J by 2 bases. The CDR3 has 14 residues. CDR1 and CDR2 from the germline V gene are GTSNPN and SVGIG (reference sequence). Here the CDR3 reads CAWSAGQGAYEQYF. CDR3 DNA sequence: TGTGCCTGGAGTGCGGGACAGGGGGCCTACGAGCAGTACTTC. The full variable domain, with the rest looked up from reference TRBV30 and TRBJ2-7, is SQTIHQWPATLVQPVGSPLSLECTVEGTSNPNLYWYRQAAGRGLQLLFYSVGIGQISSEVPQNLSASRPQDRQFILSSKKLLLSDSGFYLCAWSAGQGAYEQYFGPGTRLTVT.

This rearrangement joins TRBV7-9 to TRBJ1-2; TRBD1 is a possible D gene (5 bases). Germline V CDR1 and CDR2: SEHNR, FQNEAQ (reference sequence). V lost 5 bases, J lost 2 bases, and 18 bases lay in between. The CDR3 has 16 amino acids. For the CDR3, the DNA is TGTGCCAGCAGCCCTGCGACCGGGGGAATCAACTATGGCTACACCTTC. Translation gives CASSPATGGINYGYTF.

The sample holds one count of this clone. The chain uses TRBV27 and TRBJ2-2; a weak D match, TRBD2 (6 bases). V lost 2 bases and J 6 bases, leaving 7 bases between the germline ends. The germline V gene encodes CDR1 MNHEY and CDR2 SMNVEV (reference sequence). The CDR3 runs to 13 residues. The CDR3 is CASSLGGAGELFF. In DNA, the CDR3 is TGTGCCAGCAGTTTAGGCGGGGCCGGGGAGCTGTTTTTT.

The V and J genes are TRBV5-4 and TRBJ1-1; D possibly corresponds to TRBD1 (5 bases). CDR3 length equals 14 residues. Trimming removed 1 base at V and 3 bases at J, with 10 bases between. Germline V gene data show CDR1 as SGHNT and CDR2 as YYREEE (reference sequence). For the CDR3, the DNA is TGTGCCAGCAGCTTGAAAGGGGTTGACACTGAAGCTTTCTTT. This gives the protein CASSLKGVDTEAFF.

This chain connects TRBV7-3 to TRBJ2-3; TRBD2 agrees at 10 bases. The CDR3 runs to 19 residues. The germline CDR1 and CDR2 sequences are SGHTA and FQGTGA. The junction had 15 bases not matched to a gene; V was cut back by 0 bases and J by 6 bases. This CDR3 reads CASSLTLGGTSGVRDTQYF. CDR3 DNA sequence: TGTGCCAGCAGCTTAACGTTAGGTGGAACTAGCGGGGTCCGGGATACGCAGTATTTT.

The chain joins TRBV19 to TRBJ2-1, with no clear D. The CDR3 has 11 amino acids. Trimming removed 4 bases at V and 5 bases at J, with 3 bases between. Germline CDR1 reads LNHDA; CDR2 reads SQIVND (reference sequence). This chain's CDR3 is CASSTNNEQFF. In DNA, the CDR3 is TGTGCCAGTAGTACCAACAATGAGCAGTTCTTC.

The CDR3 reads CASGDRANNSPLHF. The CDR3 nucleotides are TGTGCCAGCGGGGACAGGGCCAATAATTCACCCCTCCACTTT. This chain uses TRBV18 with TRBJ1-6; 9 bases agree with TRBD1. Looked up from germline, CDR1 is KGHSH and CDR2 is LQKENI. CDR3 size: 14 residues. Trimming removed 8 bases from V and 5 bases from J; junction bases left unmatched: 4.

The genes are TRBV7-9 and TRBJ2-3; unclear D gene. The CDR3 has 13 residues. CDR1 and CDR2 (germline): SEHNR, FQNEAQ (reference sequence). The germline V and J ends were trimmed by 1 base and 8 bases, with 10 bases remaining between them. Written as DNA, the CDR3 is TGTGCCAGCAGCTTAGTTGGAGAGCCTACGCAGTATTTT. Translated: CASSLVGEPTQYF.

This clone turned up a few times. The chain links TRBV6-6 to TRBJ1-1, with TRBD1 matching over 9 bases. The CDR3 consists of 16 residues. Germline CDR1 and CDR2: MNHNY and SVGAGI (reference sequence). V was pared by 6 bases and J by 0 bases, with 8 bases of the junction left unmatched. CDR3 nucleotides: TGTGCCAGCAGCCGCCCAGGACAGGGGATGAACACTGAAGCTTTCTTT. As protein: CASSRPGQGMNTEAFF.

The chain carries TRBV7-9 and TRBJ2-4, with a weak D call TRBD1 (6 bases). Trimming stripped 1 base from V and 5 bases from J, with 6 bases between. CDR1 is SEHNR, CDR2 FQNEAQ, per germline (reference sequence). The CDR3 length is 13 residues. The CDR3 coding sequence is TGTGCCAGCAGCTTAGGGACAGAAAACATTCAGTACTTC. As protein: CASSLGTENIQYF.

The DNA for the CDR3 is TGTGCCAGCAGTTACCCCGGGACAGGGTCGGATGAGCAGTTCTTC. Translation: CASSYPGTGSDEQFF. This chain uses TRBV6-5 with TRBJ2-1; TRBD1 agrees at 9 bases. The germline V gene has CDR1 MNHEY and CDR2 SVGAGI. Trimming removed 2 bases from V and 8 bases from J; junction bases left unmatched: 7. This CDR3 contains 15 residues.

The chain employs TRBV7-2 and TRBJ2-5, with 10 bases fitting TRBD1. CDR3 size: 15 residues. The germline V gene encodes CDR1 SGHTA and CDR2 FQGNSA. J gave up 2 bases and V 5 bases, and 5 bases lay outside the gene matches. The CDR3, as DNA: TGTGCCAGCAGCAAGGGACAGGGGCCTCAAGAGACCCAGTACTTC. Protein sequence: CASSKGQGPQETQYF.

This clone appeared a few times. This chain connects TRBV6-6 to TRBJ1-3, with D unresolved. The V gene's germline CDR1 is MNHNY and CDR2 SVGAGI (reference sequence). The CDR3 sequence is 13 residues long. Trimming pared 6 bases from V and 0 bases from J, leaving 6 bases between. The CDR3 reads CASRPYSGNTIYF. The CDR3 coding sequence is TGTGCCAGCAGGCCCTACTCTGGAAACACCATATATTTT.

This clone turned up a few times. The DNA for the CDR3 is TGTGCCAGCAGCTTCGGGGGGACTGAAGCTTTCTTT. Encoded protein: CASSFGGTEAFF. The chain recombines TRBV5-6 with TRBJ1-1, with a tentative D call TRBD1 (5 bases). The V gene's germline CDR1 is SGHDT and CDR2 YYEEEE. This CDR3 comprises 12 residues. V lost 2 bases, J lost 5 bases, and 7 bases lay in between. The entire variable domain, with the rest obtained from reference TRBV5-6 and TRBJ1-1, is as follows: DAGVTQSPTHLIKTRGQQVTLRCSPKSGHDTVSWYQQALGQGPQFIFQYYEEEERQRGNFPDRFSGHQFPNYSSELNVNALLLGDSALYLCASSFGGTEAFFGQGTRLTVV.

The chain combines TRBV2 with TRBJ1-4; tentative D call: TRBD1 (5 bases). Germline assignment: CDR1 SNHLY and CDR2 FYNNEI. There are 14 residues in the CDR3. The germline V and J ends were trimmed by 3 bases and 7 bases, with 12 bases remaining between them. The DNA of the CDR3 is TGTGCCAGCAGTGACAGGGTCGCGAGTGAAAAACTGTTTTTT. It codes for CASSDRVASEKLFF.

Written as DNA, the CDR3 is TGTGCCATCAGTGAGGGCAGGGGGCAACCCTACGAGCAGTACTTC. As protein: CAISEGRGQPYEQYF. The V gene is TRBV10-3, the J gene TRBJ2-7; TRBD1 matches 8 bases. V lost 2 bases, J lost 2 bases, and 5 bases stayed unmatched. CDR1 is ENHRY, CDR2 SYGVKD, per germline. CDR3 length: 15 amino acids.

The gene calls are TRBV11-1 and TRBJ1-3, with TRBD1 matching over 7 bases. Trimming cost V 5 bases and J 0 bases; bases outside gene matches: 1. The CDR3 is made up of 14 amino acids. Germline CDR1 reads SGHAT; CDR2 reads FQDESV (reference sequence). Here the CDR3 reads CASSRDSSGNTIYF. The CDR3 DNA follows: TGTGCCAGCAGCCGGGACAGCTCTGGAAACACCATATATTTT. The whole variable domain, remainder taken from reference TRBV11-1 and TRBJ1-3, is EAEVAQSPRYKITEKSQAVAFWCDPISGHATLYWYRQILGQGPELLVQFQDESVVDDSQLPKDRFSAERLKGVDSTLKIQPAELGDSAMYLCASSRDSSGNTIYFGEGSWLTVV.

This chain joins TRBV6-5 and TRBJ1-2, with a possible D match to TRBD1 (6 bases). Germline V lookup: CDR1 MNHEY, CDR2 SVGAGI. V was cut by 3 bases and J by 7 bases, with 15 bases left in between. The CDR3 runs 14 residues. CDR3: CASSYFAGEGGYTF. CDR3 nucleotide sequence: TGTGCCAGCAGTTATTTCGCAGGGGAGGGTGGCTACACCTTC.

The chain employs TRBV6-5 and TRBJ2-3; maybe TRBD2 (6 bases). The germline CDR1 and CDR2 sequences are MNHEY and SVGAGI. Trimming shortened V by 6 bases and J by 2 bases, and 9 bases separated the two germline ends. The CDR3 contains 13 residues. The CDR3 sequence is CASRSDYTDTQYF. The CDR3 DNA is TGTGCCAGCAGGTCGGACTACACAGATACGCAGTATTTT.

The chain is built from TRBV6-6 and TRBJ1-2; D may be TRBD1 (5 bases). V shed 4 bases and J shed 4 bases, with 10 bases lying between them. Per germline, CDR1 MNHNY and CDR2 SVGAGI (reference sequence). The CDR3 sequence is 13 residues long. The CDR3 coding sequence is TGTGCCAGCAGTTCCGACAGCCTCTATGGCTACACCTTC. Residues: CASSSDSLYGYTF.